What follows is one TCR beta chain and its context. The antigen is not known. The junction and the germline gene differ at one end; a read error may be behind it. This CDR3 is 18 amino acids long. Germline CDR1 and CDR2: SSHAT and FNYEAQ (reference sequence). This specimen comes from a study of cytomegalovirus exposure and HLA in healthy donors. Study findings and constraints: In terms of immune exposure information, only CMV serostatus was available. With later analysis, a missense DCLRE1C variant became linked to TCR beta V- and J-gene trimming. It was likely that a cluster of highly shared sequence variants was a sequencing artifact.

A multiplex PCR was run with 60 Vbeta primers and 13 Jbeta primers. Assay: immunoSEQ multiplex PCR; the TCRdb copy retains only in-frame clones and omits some. The table records some 180,000 clones, about 13% of them present only once. This receptor was obtained from a man between 50 and 59 years old in good health and CMV-seropositive. The chain joins TRBV7-7 to TRBJ2-1, with 9 bases that match TRBD2. Sequencing was performed on PBMCs. CDR3 region: CASSLEVERAGGPNEQFF. CDR3 coding DNA: TGTGCTAGCAGCTTGGAGGTTGAGCGGGCGGGGGGGCCAAATGAGCAGTTCTTC.